The 14 T cell receptor beta chains below were found in one sample sequenced in a study of cytomegalovirus exposure and HLA in healthy donors (dated by TCRdb to 2016 to 2017). Library preparation was by the immunoSEQ multiplex PCR assay. The multiplex PCR relied on a mix of 60 forward primers for TCR Vbeta segments and 13 reverse primers for TCR Jbeta segments. This immuneACCESS table, as held by TCRdb, lists in-frame sequences with V and J called but not all clones. Of the missing ones, under half trace to an unresolved V gene in checked studies; the others have no known cause. This sample comprises approximately 170,000 clones, roughly four fifths of them detected only once. About 4% of the sample is taken by the ten largest. Sequenced material: PBMCs. The receptor set was obtained from a man aged 45-65 years in good health and CMV-seropositive.

The chain carries TRBV10-3 and TRBJ2-3; TRBD2 aligns across 12 bases. V dropped 8 bases and J dropped 0; count of bases not matched to a gene: 0. Germline V gives CDR1 ENHRY, CDR2 SYGVKD. This CDR3 has 14 residues. CDR3 in DNA: TGTGCCATCGGGACTAGCGGGAGCACAGATACGCAGTATTTT. This gives the protein CAIGTSGSTDTQYF.

The rearrangement links TRBV6-1 to TRBJ1-1; TRBD1 might be the D (6 bases). The germline V gene encodes CDR1 MNHNS and CDR2 SASEGT. V dropped 6 bases and J dropped 0 bases, with 11 bases sitting between them. The CDR3 contains 14 residues. The CDR3 protein is CASRRDRLNTEAFF. In DNA form, the CDR3 reads TGTGCCAGCAGGCGCGACAGGTTGAACACTGAAGCTTTCTTT.

This rearrangement joins TRBV4-3 to TRBJ1-1; weak D call: TRBD1 (6 bases). The V end lost 1 base, the J end lost 6 bases, and 18 bases lay between the germline ends. CDR3 size: 16 residues. Germline V gene data show CDR1 as LGHNA and CDR2 as YSLEER. CDR3 loop: CASSQGVHREIAEAFF. As DNA, the CDR3 is TGCGCCAGCAGCCAAGGGGTTCACAGGGAAATTGCTGAAGCTTTCTTT.

The chain uses TRBV19 and TRBJ2-3; D not resolved. The CDR3 is 12 amino acids. CDR1 and CDR2 from the germline V gene are LNHDA and SQIVND (reference sequence). V was pared by 4 bases and J by 4 bases, with 6 bases between. As DNA, the CDR3 is TGTGCCAGTAGTAGTCGTTCAGATACGCAGTATTTT. Translating it yields CASSSRSDTQYF.

The V gene is TRBV18, the J gene TRBJ2-7, with 9 positions matching TRBD1. Looked up from germline, CDR1 is KGHSH and CDR2 is LQKENI. V trimming: 6 bases; J trimming: 6 bases; junction bases outside the gene matches: 9. The CDR3 runs to 14 residues. The CDR3 region has the DNA TGTGCCAGCTCGGCGGGACAGGGAATGATCGAGCAGTACTTC. This codes for CASSAGQGMIEQYF.

Details on this clone: At one boundary the junction diverges from the germline segment, which might be a read error. The chain recombines TRBV19 with TRBJ2-7; 10 bases align to TRBD2. This CDR3 comprises 15 residues. Germline CDR1 reads LNHDA; CDR2 reads SQIVND (reference sequence). CDR3 DNA sequence: TGTGCCAGTACTATAACTAGCGGGGCCTCCTACGAGCAGTACTTC. Amino acid sequence: CASTITSGASYEQYF. The variable domain in full, with the rest retrieved from reference TRBV19 and TRBJ2-7, is DGGITQSPKYLFRKEGQNVTLSCEQNLNHDAMYWYRQDPGQGLRLIYYSQIVNDFQKGDIAEGYSVSREKKESFPLTVTSAQKNPTAFYLCASTITSGASYEQYFGPGTRLTVT.

This clone appeared a few times. The rearrangement links TRBV15 to TRBJ2-1; 9 bases map to TRBD2. The germline CDR1 and CDR2 sequences are LNHNV and YYDKDF (reference sequence). The J segment lost 6 bases and the V segment lost 0 bases, leaving 6 bases of the junction unmatched. CDR3 length: 16 amino acids. The CDR3 here is CATSRDNAGGINEQFF. In DNA, the CDR3 is TGTGCCACCAGCAGAGATAACGCGGGGGGGATCAATGAGCAGTTCTTC.

This chain connects TRBV19 to TRBJ2-7; TRBD1 matches 8 bases. The CDR3 is 14 amino acids. The V segment lost 5 bases and the J segment 0 bases; nucleotides outside the gene matches: 3. Germline assignment: CDR1 LNHDA and CDR2 SQIVND (reference sequence). CDR3 sequence reads: CASSLGQGSYEQYF. CDR3 in DNA: TGTGCCAGTAGTTTAGGACAGGGCTCCTACGAGCAGTACTTC.

This clone occurred a few times. J is TRBJ2-1 and V is TRBV19, with 7 bases that match TRBD2. Unmatched junction bases numbered 10, after V lost 2 bases and J lost 3 bases. Per the germline V gene, CDR1 is LNHDA and CDR2 is SQIVND (reference sequence). The CDR3 sequence is 17 residues long. The CDR3 loop is CASSITSASIFYNEQFF. CDR3 sequence (DNA): TGTGCCAGTAGTATAACTAGCGCCTCGATATTCTACAATGAGCAGTTCTTC.

The V and J genes are TRBV18 and TRBJ1-1; D perhaps matches TRBD1 (5 bases). The germline V and J ends were trimmed by 4 bases and 0 bases, with 15 bases remaining between them. The germline V gene encodes CDR1 KGHSH and CDR2 LQKENI. The CDR3 consists of 16 residues. The CDR3 DNA is TGTGCCAGCTCACACGGGGGGGGAGGGATGAACACTGAAGCTTTCTTT. Residues: CASSHGGGGMNTEAFF.

V and J are TRBV30 and TRBJ1-6; D might be TRBD1 (5 bases). The CDR3 totals 15 residues. With 3 bases removed from V and 0 bases from J, the gap between germline ends came to 9 bases. The germline V gene encodes CDR1 GTSNPN and CDR2 SVGIG (reference sequence). CDR3 sequence: CAWSRGSSYNSPLHF. The CDR3 region has the DNA TGTGCCTGGAGCCGGGGGAGCTCCTATAATTCACCCCTCCACTTT.

V is TRBV6-1 and J is TRBJ1-2; D uncertain. The germline CDR1 and CDR2 sequences are MNHNS and SASEGT. The CDR3 is 13 residues long. The ends were cut back, 1 base at V and 6 bases at J, with 9 bases in the middle. CDR3 sequence reads: CASSEVNFHGYTF. CDR3 DNA sequence: TGTGCCAGCAGTGAAGTTAATTTCCATGGCTACACCTTC.

The table lists this clone with a count of one. The chain uses TRBV7-2 and TRBJ1-5; 9 bases are shared with TRBD1. Trimming at V came to 0 bases and at J to 7 bases, leaving 4 bases not matched to a gene. The length of the CDR3 is 15 residues. The V gene's germline CDR1 is SGHTA and CDR2 FQGNSA. CDR3 nucleotides: TGTGCCAGCAGCTTAGCGGGACAGGGATGGCAGCCCCAGCATTTT. Translating it yields CASSLAGQGWQPQHF.

The chain recombines TRBV27 with TRBJ2-7, with D tentatively TRBD1 (5 bases). The V gene lost 6 bases and the J gene lost 5 bases, with 17 bases spanning the gap. CDR3 length equals 14 residues. Germline lookup yields CDR1 MNHEY and CDR2 SMNVEV (reference sequence). This CDR3 reads CASSRIQQGHEQYF. For the CDR3, the DNA is TGTGCCAGCAGCCGTATACAGCAGGGTCACGAGCAGTACTTC.